This is a list of T cell receptor beta chains from one sample in a study of control samples from healthy donors and cancer patients. Here immunoSEQ multiplex PCR was the method, and the copy in TCRdb shows in-frame clones only, minus some. The table includes 110,000 or so clones, around 89% detected once. The sequencing input was blood. All receptors come from a man aged 50 to 59 in good health. Both conserved end residues are part of each CDR3. The order of the fields is V gene, J gene, CDR3 protein.

V: TRBV2
J: TRBJ2-1
CDR3: CASLQEPPVGYEQFF

V: TRBV3-1/TRBV3-2
J: TRBJ2-5
CDR3: CASSQNIAGGKETQYF

V: TRBV6-5
J: TRBJ1-1
CDR3: CASSYSRVMNTEAFF

V: TRBV19
J: TRBJ1-1
CDR3: CASSVVPTLTEAFF

V: TRBV12-2
J: TRBJ1-3
CDR3: CASRLGGTGDSGNTIYF

V: TRBV6-5
J: TRBJ1-1
CDR3: CASRLQGHTEAFF

V: TRBV9
J: TRBJ2-7
CDR3: CASSDGLVPHEQYF

V: TRBV6-4
J: TRBJ1-1
CDR3: CASRALDRMNTEAFF

V: TRBV29-1
J: TRBJ1-2
CDR3: CSVDPPPWTGGTYGYTF

V: TRBV4-1
J: TRBJ2-3
CDR3: CASSQLEGLITDTQYF

V: TRBV11-1
J: TRBJ2-7
CDR3: CASSSPGGSIYEQYF

V: TRBV12-3/TRBV12-4
J: TRBJ2-5
CDR3: CASSLGETQYF

V: TRBV5-1
J: TRBJ2-2
CDR3: CASSRGQTHGELFF

V: TRBV11-2
J: TRBJ2-7
CDR3: CASSPGQTYEQYF

V: TRBV13
J: TRBJ2-3
CDR3: CASSPRVATDTQYF

V: TRBV29-1
J: TRBJ1-2
CDR3: CSVEDGTGVGYTF

V: TRBV5-1
J: TRBJ2-2
CDR3: CASSWSRDRGYNTGELFF

V: TRBV27
J: TRBJ2-1
CDR3: CASSSPGFANEQFF

V: TRBV6-5
J: TRBJ1-1
CDR3: CASRDRGIMNTEAFF

V: TRBV15
J: TRBJ2-1
CDR3: CATSRGRYNEQFF

V: TRBV30
J: TRBJ2-2
CDR3: CAWNYPWGTQKRAGELFF

V: TRBV27
J: TRBJ1-4
CDR3: CASSPGPLSNEKLFF

V: TRBV5-6
J: TRBJ2-2
CDR3: CASSLAGQGHTGELFF

V: TRBV6-2/TRBV6-3
J: TRBJ1-6
CDR3: CASSPGTGARVHF

V: TRBV4-3
J: TRBJ2-6
CDR3: CASSPEPRGASGANVLTF

V: TRBV6-5
J: TRBJ2-7
CDR3: CASSSGQHEQYF

V: TRBV18
J: TRBJ1-5
CDR3: CASSPPGQGGNQPQHF

V: TRBV10-3
J: TRBJ2-3
CDR3: CAISESTVRGTDTQYF

V: TRBV27
J: TRBJ2-3
CDR3: CASSLRGARADTQYF

V: TRBV5-1
J: TRBJ2-1
CDR3: CASRDPAGLSEQFF

V: TRBV7-6
J: TRBJ1-1
CDR3: CASSLGRNTKAFF

V: TRBV12-3/TRBV12-4
J: TRBJ1-1
CDR3: CASSLGGSEAFF

V: TRBV7-2
J: TRBJ2-7
CDR3: CASSLVGLGYEQYF

V: TRBV3-1/TRBV3-2
J: TRBJ2-5
CDR3: CASSQELAAYRETQYF

V: TRBV7-2
J: TRBJ1-5
CDR3: CASSLVPGSNQPQHF

V: TRBV27
J: TRBJ2-6
CDR3: CASSLSGQGTGANVLTF

V: TRBV5-1
J: TRBJ2-7
CDR3: CASSSDPPSSYEQYF

V: TRBV24-1
J: TRBJ1-5
CDR3: CATSDSGYRGGNQPQHF

V: TRBV16
J: TRBJ2-2
CDR3: CASSQSASNTGELFF

V: TRBV18
J: TRBJ1-5
CDR3: CASSGGGMNQPQHF

V: TRBV9
J: TRBJ1-2
CDR3: CASSVGQGDGYTF